This entry lists 18 T cell receptor beta chains sequenced from one sample in a study of T cell responses to AZD1222 COVID-19 vaccine. Sequencing used immunoSEQ multiplex PCR; TCRdb keeps in-frame clones, though not all of them. This sample has 90,000 to 150,000 clones, with about nine tenths found just once. Sequenced here: peripheral blood, sampled 28 days after the second AZD1222 dose. These receptors were taken from an adult who received the AZD1222 COVID-19 vaccine.

The chain uses TRBV5-1 and TRBJ1-4; D is unresolved. V was shortened by 0 bases and J by 0 bases, with 3 bases between the two germline ends. The CDR3 totals 14 residues. Germline-derived CDR1 and CDR2 are SGHRS and YFSETQ. CDR3 amino acids: CASSLDATNEKLFF. In DNA, the CDR3 is TGCGCCAGCAGCTTGGATGCAACTAATGAAAAACTGTTTTTT.

CDR3 coding DNA: TGTGCCAGCAGCCCGACCGCGCGACAGGGGCAAGCTTTCTTT. Amino acids: CASSPTARQGQAFF. The V and J genes are TRBV7-2 and TRBJ1-1; 8 nucleotides align to TRBD1. The J segment lost 9 bases and the V segment lost 5 bases, leaving 11 bases of the junction unmatched. The CDR3 contains 14 residues. The germline gives CDR1 SGHTA, CDR2 FQGNSA.

Here the CDR3 DNA reads TGTGCCAGCAGCGTTCGACAGCGCACTGGAAACACCATATATTTT. Protein sequence: CASSVRQRTGNTIYF. The rearrangement links TRBV14 to TRBJ1-3; TRBD1 might be the D (5 bases). The germline V gene encodes CDR1 SGHDN and CDR2 FVKESK. V lost 5 bases, J lost 2 bases, and 13 bases lay in between. CDR3 length: 15 residues.

This clone was recorded once. J is TRBJ1-5 and V is TRBV7-6; no clear D gene. CDR1 is SGHVS, CDR2 FNYEAQ, per germline. This CDR3 comprises 13 residues. Deletions cut 4 bases from V and 4 bases from J, with 8 bases between. The CDR3 is CASSSQENQPQHF. CDR3 DNA: TGTGCCAGCAGCTCGCAGGAGAATCAGCCCCAGCATTTT. Variable domain in full (rest from reference TRBV7-6 and TRBJ1-5): GAGVSQSPRYKVTKRGQDVALRCDPISGHVSLYWYRQALGQGPEFLTYFNYEAQQDKSGLPNDRFSAERPEGSISTLTIQRTEQRDSAMYRCASSSQENQPQHFGDGTRLSIL.

The chain's CDR3 is CASSPRRGGELFF. The DNA for the CDR3 is TGTGCCAGCAGCCCCCGGAGGGGGGGGGAGCTGTTTTTT. V gene TRBV7-3 combines with J gene TRBJ2-2; D may match TRBD1 or TRBD2 (6 bases each). The V and J ends lost 5 bases and 8 bases respectively, with 12 bases between them. Per the germline V gene, CDR1 is SGHTA and CDR2 is FQGTGA. The length of the CDR3 is 13 residues. Combining the CDR3 with reference TRBV7-3 and TRBJ2-2 gives the whole variable domain GAGVSQTPSNKVTEKGKYVELRCDPISGHTALYWYRQSLGQGPEFLIYFQGTGAADDSGLPNDRFFAVRPEGSVSTLKIQRTERGDSAVYLCASSPRRGGELFFGEGSRLTVL.

CDR3 region: CASSPGQGGNTEAFF. Here the CDR3 DNA reads TGTGCCAGCAGCCCAGGGCAGGGGGGGAACACTGAAGCTTTCTTT. The chain joins TRBV11-3 to TRBJ1-1, with TRBD1 matching 7 bases. CDR3 length equals 15 residues. Germline-derived CDR1 and CDR2 are SGHNT and YENEEA. Unmatched junction bases numbered 7, after V lost 5 bases and J lost 1 base.

This clone was seen a handful of times. The genes are TRBV5-1 and TRBJ1-4, with unresolved D. Germline values: CDR1 SGHRS, CDR2 YFSETQ. Trimming pared 2 bases from V and 2 bases from J, leaving 10 bases between. The CDR3 is 15 amino acids. Here the CDR3 DNA reads TGCGCCAGCAGCTTACGGACGGACACTAATGAAAAACTGTTTTTT. Translating it yields CASSLRTDTNEKLFF.

This chain links TRBV5-4 with TRBJ2-7; TRBD2 aligns across 7 bases. The V gene's germline CDR1 is SGHNT and CDR2 YYREEE (reference sequence). This CDR3 is 14 amino acids long. Trimming removed 4 bases from V and 0 bases from J; junction bases left unmatched: 4. CDR3 nucleotides: TGTGCCAGCAGCCCGCGGGGGTTCTCCTACGAGCAGTACTTC. Encoded protein: CASSPRGFSYEQYF.

This chain links TRBV5-1 with TRBJ1-4, with a possible D match to TRBD1 (6 bases). Germline CDR1 SGHRS, CDR2 YFSETQ. CDR3 length equals 16 residues. V was cut by 2 bases and J by 0 bases, with 11 bases left in between. The CDR3 reads CASSLTGPATNEKLFF. The CDR3 nucleotides read TGCGCCAGCAGCTTAACAGGGCCCGCAACTAATGAAAAACTGTTTTTT.

This clone appeared a few times. The V and J genes are TRBV19 and TRBJ2-1; D is possibly TRBD2 (6 bases). Trimming cost V 5 bases and J 3 bases, with 17 bases left between them. Per germline, CDR1 LNHDA and CDR2 SQIVND (reference sequence). The CDR3 extends over 16 amino acids. The DNA for the CDR3 is TGTGCCAGTAGTCCCGGTGGTAGCGGATACTACAATGAGCAGTTCTTC. This translates into CASSPGGSGYYNEQFF.

This rearrangement joins TRBV19 to TRBJ1-2; 7 bases align to TRBD1. The germline V gene has CDR1 LNHDA and CDR2 SQIVND (reference sequence). The CDR3 has 18 residues. V was clipped by 4 bases and J by 4 bases; unmatched bases: 18. The CDR3 loop reads CASSKPLGTASRSYGYTF. The CDR3 nucleotides are TGTGCCAGTAGTAAGCCCCTGGGGACAGCTTCCCGGAGCTATGGCTACACCTTC. Filled out from reference TRBV19 and TRBJ1-2, the complete variable domain reads DGGITQSPKYLFRKEGQNVTLSCEQNLNHDAMYWYRQDPGQGLRLIYYSQIVNDFQKGDIAEGYSVSREKKESFPLTVTSAQKNPTAFYLCASSKPLGTASRSYGYTFGSGTRLTVV.

This clone was seen more than once but under ten times. V is TRBV6-5 and J is TRBJ1-2, with D possibly matching TRBD1 (5 bases). The CDR3 is 15 residues long. Germline loops: CDR1 MNHEY, CDR2 SVGAGI. Trimming removed 4 bases at V and 4 bases at J, with 16 bases between. CDR3 region: CASSLRGGSSYGYTF. DNA for the CDR3: TGTGCCAGCAGTTTGAGGGGAGGTTCGTCCTATGGCTACACCTTC.

Only one count was recorded for this clone. This chain connects TRBV7-9 to TRBJ1-2, with 11 bases aligning to TRBD1. With 4 bases clipped from V and 8 bases from J, the junction kept 6 bases outside the gene matches. The germline V gene has CDR1 SEHNR and CDR2 FQNEAQ (reference sequence). The CDR3 has 14 amino acids. CDR3 residues: CASSSGQGAKGYTF. CDR3 bases: TGTGCCAGCAGCTCCGGACAGGGGGCGAAGGGCTACACCTTC.

The chain carries TRBV24-1 and TRBJ2-7; tentatively, D is TRBD1 (6 bases). V gave up 7 bases and J gave up 3 bases, with 12 bases separating them. The CDR3 is 13 residues long. Germline values: CDR1 KGHDR, CDR2 SFDVKD. The CDR3 protein is CATSYGRGYEQYF. CDR3 coding DNA: TGTGCCACCAGCTACGGCAGGGGCTACGAGCAGTACTTC.

This chain uses TRBV6-5 with TRBJ1-1; 7 nucleotides align to TRBD1. The J segment lost 1 base and the V segment lost 1 base, leaving 0 bases of the junction unmatched. CDR1 is MNHEY and CDR2 is SVGAGI in the germline V gene. The CDR3 loop spans 14 amino acids. CDR3 sequence (DNA): TGTGCCAGCAGTTACTACAGGGGGAACACTGAAGCTTTCTTT. This translates into CASSYYRGNTEAFF.

This clone was observed a single time. V usage is TRBV19 and J usage is TRBJ2-7; 8 nucleotides align to TRBD1. The CDR3 length is 14 residues. Per germline, CDR1 LNHDA and CDR2 SQIVND (reference sequence). V lost 5 bases and J lost 0; bases outside the gene matches: 3. The CDR3 spells CASSQTGDSYEQYF. In nucleotides, the CDR3 is TGTGCCAGTAGTCAGACAGGGGACTCCTACGAGCAGTACTTC.

V and J are TRBV7-9 and TRBJ1-1, with D hard to call. Germline assignment: CDR1 SEHNR and CDR2 FQNEAQ (reference sequence). V lost 1 base and J 4 bases, leaving 10 bases between the germline ends. The CDR3 is 14 amino acids. The CDR3, as DNA: TGTGCCAGCAGCTTAGGGGATTTGGGCACTGAAGCTTTCTTT. This gives the protein CASSLGDLGTEAFF.

V gene TRBV2 combines with J gene TRBJ2-3, with TRBD1 as a possible D gene (5 bases). V was cut by 7 bases and J by 12 bases, with 11 bases left in between. CDR3 length: 10 residues. Looked up from germline, CDR1 is SNHLY and CDR2 is FYNNEI. In DNA, the CDR3 is TGTGCCAGCATGGCAGGGCTCCAGTATTTT. It is translated as CASMAGLQYF. Based on the CDR3 plus reference TRBV2 and TRBJ2-3, the full variable domain is EPEVTQTPSHQVTQMGQEVILRCVPISNHLYFYWYRQILGQKVEFLVSFYNNEISEKSEIFDDQFSVERPDGSNFTLKIRSTKLEDSAMYFCASMAGLQYFGPGTRLTVL.